This T cell receptor beta chain was sequenced during a study of blood T cell repertoires in COVID-19. Measured with immunoSEQ multiplex PCR; TCRdb has only the in-frame clones, and not every one. Here the sample spans around 280,000 clones, 75% to 90% being singletons. This CDR3 contains 14 residues. Germline V gene data show CDR1 as MGHRA and CDR2 as YSYEKL. Trimming removed 6 bases from V and 0 bases from J, with 11 bases in between. The chain links TRBV4-1 to TRBJ1-2; D remains ambiguous. Sequencing was carried out using peripheral blood. This receptor was taken from a woman between 25 and 40 years old who had recovered from COVID-19. The CDR3 protein is CASRTEASNYGYTF. The DNA of the CDR3 is TGCGCCAGCAGGACCGAGGCCTCTAACTATGGCTACACCTTC.